Detailed here is one T cell receptor (beta chain). The sample originates from a study of T-cell reconstitution after alpha-beta-depleted transplantation in children. During its preparation, the TCRbeta library received unique molecular identifiers. TCRdb passed the PCR reads through MiXCR, listing each CDR3 protein once. The sample holds just under 550,000 distinct CDR3 sequences, around 19% seen once. This TCR was sampled from a human donor who donated a stem cell graft to a child with acute lymphoblastic leukemia. The sample consisted of PBMCs from the stem cell graft donor, taken from the stem cell graft.

The CDR3 reads CASSVGLAGGPSDNEQFF. The CDR3 DNA is TGTGCCAGCAGCGTAGGTCTAGCGGGAGGACCCTCTGACAATGAGCAGTTCTTC. This chain uses TRBV9 with TRBJ2-1; 11 bases line up with TRBD2. Trimming took 0 bases from V and 5 from J; bases not matched to a gene: 10. The germline gives CDR1 SGDLS, CDR2 YYNGEE. This CDR3 is 18 amino acids long.